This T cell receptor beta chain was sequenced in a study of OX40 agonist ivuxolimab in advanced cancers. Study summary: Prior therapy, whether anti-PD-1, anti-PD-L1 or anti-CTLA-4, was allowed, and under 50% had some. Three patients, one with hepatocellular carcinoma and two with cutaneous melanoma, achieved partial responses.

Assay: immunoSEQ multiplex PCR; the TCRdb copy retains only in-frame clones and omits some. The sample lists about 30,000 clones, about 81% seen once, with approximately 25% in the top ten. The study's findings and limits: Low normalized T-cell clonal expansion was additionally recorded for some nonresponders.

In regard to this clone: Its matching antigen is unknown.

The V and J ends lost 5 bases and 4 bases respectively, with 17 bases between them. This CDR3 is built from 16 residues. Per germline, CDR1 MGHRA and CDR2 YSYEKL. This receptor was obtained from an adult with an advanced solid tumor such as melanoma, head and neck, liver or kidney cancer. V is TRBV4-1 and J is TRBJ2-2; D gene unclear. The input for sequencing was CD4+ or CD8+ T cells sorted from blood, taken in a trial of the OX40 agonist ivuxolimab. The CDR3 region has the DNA TGCGCCAGCAGCTCAGAACGCTACTCGGGCACCGGGGAGCTGTTTTTT. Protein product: CASSSERYSGTGELFF.